This TCR beta chain was identified in a study of shared clonotypes between healthy human individuals. On this clone itself: Antigen: not known.

The CDR3 is 14 amino acids. V gave up 5 bases and J gave up 4 bases; unmatched junction bases: 8. In germline, CDR1 is SGHRS, CDR2 YFSETQ. Notes on the study in general: Naive subsets tended to show greater estimated richness than memory subsets.

Subsets obtained from CD4+ cells comprised CD45RA+ naive and CD45RA-negative memory cells. Researchers divided each subset's genomic DNA evenly across several immunoSEQ plates. TCRdb's table, derived via immunoSEQ multiplex PCR, lists solely in-frame clones and lacks some. The table includes under 2,500,000 clones, 95% detected once. The receptor comes from a man between 18 and 35 years old in good health. The sequencing sample was made of naive CD4+ T cells sorted from blood. Noted subset: CD45RA+ positively selected. The V call is TRBV5-1, the J call TRBJ1-1, with 7 nucleotides matching TRBD1. Here the CDR3 reads CASREQTGSTEAFF. The CDR3 coding sequence is TGCGCCAGCAGAGAACAGACAGGGTCCACTGAAGCTTTCTTT.